This TCR beta chain was retrieved from a study of PD-1 blockade in classical Hodgkin lymphoma. General observations from the study: Diminished baseline TCR diversity has been reported in newly diagnosed patients relative to healthy donors. Complete responders possessed baseline diversity comparable to newly diagnosed patients. Whatever underlies the repertoire differences (possibly disease activity or prior therapy) remains undefined. Some patients began nivolumab under 1 year after ASCT. These patients were excluded from later analyses.

With regard to this clone: Its antigen is still unknown.

Time point of the sample: cycle 4 day 1 (C4D1), after less than 7 weeks of nivolumab. Each patient experienced a relapse that followed autologous stem cell transplantation, and brentuximab vedotin exposure varied. Negative magnetic selection isolated CD4+ T cells from thawed PBMCs. V lost 1 base and J lost 0, with 10 bases in between. This CDR3 has 16 amino acids. The germline gives CDR1 SEHNR, CDR2 FQNEAQ (reference sequence). Profiled with immunoSEQ multiplex PCR; TCRdb holds only in-frame clones, not every one. The repertoire consists of 20,000 to 25,000 clones, with 65% to 80% occurring once and the leading ten covering roughly 1.2%.

This sequence originates from a human donor with classical Hodgkin lymphoma. The chain recombines TRBV7-9 with TRBJ1-3; D uncertain. The sample consisted of CD4+ T cells from blood, taken before the fourth cycle of nivolumab. DNA of the CDR3: TGTGCCAGCAGCTTAGACGATGTGGGCTCTGGAAACACCATATATTTT. This sequence encodes CASSLDDVGSGNTIYF. The entire variable domain, with the rest obtained from reference TRBV7-9 and TRBJ1-3, is as follows: DTGVSQNPRHKITKRGQNVTFRCDPISEHNRLYWYRQTLGQGPEFLTYFQNEAQLEKSRLLSDRFSAERPKGSFSTLEIQRTEQGDSAMYLCASSLDDVGSGNTIYFGEGSWLTVV.